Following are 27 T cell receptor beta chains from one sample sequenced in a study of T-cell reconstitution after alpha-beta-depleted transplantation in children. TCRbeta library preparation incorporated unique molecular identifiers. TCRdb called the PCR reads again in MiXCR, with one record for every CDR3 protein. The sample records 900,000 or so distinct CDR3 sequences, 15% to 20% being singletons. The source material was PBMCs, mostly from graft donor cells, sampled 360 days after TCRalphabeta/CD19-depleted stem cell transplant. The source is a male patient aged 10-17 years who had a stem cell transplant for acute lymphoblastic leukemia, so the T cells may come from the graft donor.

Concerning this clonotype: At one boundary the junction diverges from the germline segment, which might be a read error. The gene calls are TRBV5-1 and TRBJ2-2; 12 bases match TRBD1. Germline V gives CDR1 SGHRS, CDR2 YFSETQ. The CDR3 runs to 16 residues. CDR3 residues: CVSSYRDRGQTGELFF. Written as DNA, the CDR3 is TGCGTCAGCAGCTACCGGGACAGGGGGCAGACCGGGGAGCTGTTTTTT.

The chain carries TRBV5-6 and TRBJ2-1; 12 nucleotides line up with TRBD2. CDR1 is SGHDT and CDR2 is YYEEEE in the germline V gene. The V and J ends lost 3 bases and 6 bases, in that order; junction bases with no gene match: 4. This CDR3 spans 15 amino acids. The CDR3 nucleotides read TGTGCCAGCAGCTCGACGGGACTAGCGGGCAATGAGCAGTTCTTC. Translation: CASSSTGLAGNEQFF.

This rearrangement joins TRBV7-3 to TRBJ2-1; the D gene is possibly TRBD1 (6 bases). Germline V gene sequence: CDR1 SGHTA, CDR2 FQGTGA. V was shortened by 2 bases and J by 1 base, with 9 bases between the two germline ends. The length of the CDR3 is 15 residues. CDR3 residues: CASSLFQGSYNEQFF. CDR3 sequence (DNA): TGTGCCAGCAGCTTATTCCAGGGGTCCTACAATGAGCAGTTCTTC.

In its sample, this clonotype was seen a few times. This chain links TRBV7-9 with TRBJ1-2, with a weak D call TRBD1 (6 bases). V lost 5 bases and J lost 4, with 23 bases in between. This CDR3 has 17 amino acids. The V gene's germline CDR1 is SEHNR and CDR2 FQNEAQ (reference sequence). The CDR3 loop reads CASSPPRTDLGLYGYTF. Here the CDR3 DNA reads TGTGCCAGCAGCCCACCCCGGACAGACCTGGGGCTCTATGGCTACACCTTC.

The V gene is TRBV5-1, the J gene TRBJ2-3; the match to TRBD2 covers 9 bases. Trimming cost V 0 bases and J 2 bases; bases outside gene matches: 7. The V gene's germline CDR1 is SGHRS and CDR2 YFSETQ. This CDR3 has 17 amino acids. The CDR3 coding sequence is TGCGCCAGCAGCTTGGAAGGGACTAGCCGTATCACAGATACGCAGTATTTT. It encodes CASSLEGTSRITDTQYF.

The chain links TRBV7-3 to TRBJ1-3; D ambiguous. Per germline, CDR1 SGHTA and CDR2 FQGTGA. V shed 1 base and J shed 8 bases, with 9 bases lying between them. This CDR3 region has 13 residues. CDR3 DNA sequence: TGTGCCAGCAGCTTAATCCCTGAGGACACCATATATTTT. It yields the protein CASSLIPEDTIYF.

The CDR3 reads CASSDLPNTEAFF. DNA of the CDR3: TGCGCCAGCAGTGATCTCCCGAACACTGAAGCTTTCTTT. This sequence joins TRBV10-2 and TRBJ1-1, with D unclear. The CDR3 spans 13 residues. Trimming left V 3 bases short and J 1 base short, with 6 bases between. Germline CDR1 WSHSY, CDR2 SAAADI.

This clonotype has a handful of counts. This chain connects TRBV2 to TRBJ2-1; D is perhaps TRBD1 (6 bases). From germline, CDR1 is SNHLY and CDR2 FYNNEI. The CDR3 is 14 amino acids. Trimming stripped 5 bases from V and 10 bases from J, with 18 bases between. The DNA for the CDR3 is TGTGCCAGCAGTAACAGGGCGAGGCTTCTAGAGCAGTTCTTC. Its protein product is CASSNRARLLEQFF.

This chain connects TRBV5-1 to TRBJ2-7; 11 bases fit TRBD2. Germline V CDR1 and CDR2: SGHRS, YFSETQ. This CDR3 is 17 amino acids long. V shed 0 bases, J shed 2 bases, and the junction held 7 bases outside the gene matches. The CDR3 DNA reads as TGCGCCAGCAGCTTGGTTAGCGGGAGGGCCGGAACCTACGAGCAGTACTTC. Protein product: CASSLVSGRAGTYEQYF.

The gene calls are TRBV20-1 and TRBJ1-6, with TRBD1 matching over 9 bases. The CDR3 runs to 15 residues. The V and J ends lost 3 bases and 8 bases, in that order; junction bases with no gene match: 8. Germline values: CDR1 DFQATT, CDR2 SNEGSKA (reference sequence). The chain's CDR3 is CSASVDRGSYSPLHF. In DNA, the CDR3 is TGCAGTGCTAGTGTCGACAGGGGGAGCTATTCACCCCTCCACTTT.

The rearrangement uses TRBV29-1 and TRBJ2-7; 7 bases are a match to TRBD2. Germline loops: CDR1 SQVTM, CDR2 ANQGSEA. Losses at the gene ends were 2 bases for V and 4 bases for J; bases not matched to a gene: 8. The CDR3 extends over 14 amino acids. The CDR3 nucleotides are TGCAGCGTTGAAACAGCGGGACTTCAATACGAGCAGTACTTC. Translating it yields CSVETAGLQYEQYF.

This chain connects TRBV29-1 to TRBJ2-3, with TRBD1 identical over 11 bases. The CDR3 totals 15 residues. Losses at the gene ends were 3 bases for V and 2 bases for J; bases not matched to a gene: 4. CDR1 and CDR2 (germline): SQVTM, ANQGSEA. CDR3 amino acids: CSVEMDRGPTDTQYF. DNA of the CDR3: TGCAGCGTTGAGATGGACAGGGGGCCCACAGATACGCAGTATTTT.

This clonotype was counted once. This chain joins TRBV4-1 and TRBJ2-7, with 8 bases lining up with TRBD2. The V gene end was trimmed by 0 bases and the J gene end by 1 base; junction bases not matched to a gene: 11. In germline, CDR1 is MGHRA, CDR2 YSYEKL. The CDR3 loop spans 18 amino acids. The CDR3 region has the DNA TGCGCCAGCAGCCAAGATGCCCCCCCGGGGGGGGTTTCCTACGAGCAGTACTTC. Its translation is CASSQDAPPGGVSYEQYF.

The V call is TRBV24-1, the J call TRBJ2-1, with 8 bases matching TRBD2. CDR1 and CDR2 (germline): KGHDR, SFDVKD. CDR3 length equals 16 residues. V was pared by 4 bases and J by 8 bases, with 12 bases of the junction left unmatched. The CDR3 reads CATSDSSGLVDHEQFF. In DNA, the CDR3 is TGTGCCACCAGTGACTCCTCGGGACTAGTTGACCATGAGCAGTTCTTC.

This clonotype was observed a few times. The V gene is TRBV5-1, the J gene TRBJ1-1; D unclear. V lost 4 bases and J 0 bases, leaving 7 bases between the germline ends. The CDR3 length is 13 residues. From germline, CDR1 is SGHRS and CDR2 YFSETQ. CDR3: CASSKLMNTEAFF. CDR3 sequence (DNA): TGCGCCAGCAGCAAACTTATGAACACTGAAGCTTTCTTT.

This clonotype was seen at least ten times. CDR3 amino acids: CASSLLGYRGFNEQFF. The CDR3 region has the DNA TGTGCCAGCAGTTTGTTGGGATATCGGGGATTCAATGAGCAGTTCTTC. The chain carries TRBV28 and TRBJ2-1; D might be TRBD2 (5 bases). The CDR3 has 16 amino acids. The V gene lost 3 bases and the J gene lost 6 bases, with 18 bases spanning the gap. CDR1 is MDHEN, CDR2 SYDVKM, per germline.

CDR3 coding DNA: TGCGCCAGCAGCTTCTTACCGGGGACAGGGTCCTACGAGCAGTACTTC. This encodes CASSFLPGTGSYEQYF. The chain recombines TRBV5-1 with TRBJ2-7, with 9 bases aligning to TRBD1. The length of the CDR3 is 16 residues. Germline lookup yields CDR1 SGHRS and CDR2 YFSETQ. The J segment lost 1 base and the V segment lost 2 bases, leaving 7 bases of the junction unmatched.

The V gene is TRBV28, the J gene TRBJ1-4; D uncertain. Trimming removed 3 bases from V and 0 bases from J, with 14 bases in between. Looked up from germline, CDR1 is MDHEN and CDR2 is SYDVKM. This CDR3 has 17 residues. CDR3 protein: CASSFTIAGSTNEKLFF. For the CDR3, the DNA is TGTGCCAGCAGTTTCACCATTGCAGGCTCAACTAATGAAAAACTGTTTTTT.

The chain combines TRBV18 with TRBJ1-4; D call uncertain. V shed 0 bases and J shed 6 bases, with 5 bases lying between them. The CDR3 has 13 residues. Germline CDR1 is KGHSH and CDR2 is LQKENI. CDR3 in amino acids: CASSPPMDEKLFF. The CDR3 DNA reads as TGTGCCAGCTCACCACCGATGGATGAAAAACTGTTTTTT.

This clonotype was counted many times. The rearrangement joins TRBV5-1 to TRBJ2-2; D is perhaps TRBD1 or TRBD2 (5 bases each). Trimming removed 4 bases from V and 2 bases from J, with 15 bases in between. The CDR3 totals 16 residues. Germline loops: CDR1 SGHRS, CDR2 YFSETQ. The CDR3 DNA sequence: TGCGCCAGCAGCCCGCCCGGGACCGCTAACACCGGGGAGCTGTTTTTT. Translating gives CASSPPGTANTGELFF.

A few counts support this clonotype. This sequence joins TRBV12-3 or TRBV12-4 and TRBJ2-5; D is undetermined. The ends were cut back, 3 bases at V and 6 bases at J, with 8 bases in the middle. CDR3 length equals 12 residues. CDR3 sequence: CASSFGRKTQYF. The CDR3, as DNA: TGTGCCAGCAGTTTCGGGCGGAAGACCCAGTACTTC.

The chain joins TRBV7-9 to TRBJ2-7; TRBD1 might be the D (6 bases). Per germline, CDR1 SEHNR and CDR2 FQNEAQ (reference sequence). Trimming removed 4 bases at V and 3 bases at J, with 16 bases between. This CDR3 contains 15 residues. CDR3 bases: TGTGCCAGCAGCTCCCTGGCACAGGGAATCTACGAGCAGTACTTC. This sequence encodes CASSSLAQGIYEQYF.

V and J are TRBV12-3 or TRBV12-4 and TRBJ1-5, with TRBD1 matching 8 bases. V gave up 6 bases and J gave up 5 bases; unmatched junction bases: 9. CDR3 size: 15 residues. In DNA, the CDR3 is TGTGCCAGCAGGCCACAGGGGGGAGAGGATCAGCCCCAGCATTTT. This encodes CASRPQGGEDQPQHF.

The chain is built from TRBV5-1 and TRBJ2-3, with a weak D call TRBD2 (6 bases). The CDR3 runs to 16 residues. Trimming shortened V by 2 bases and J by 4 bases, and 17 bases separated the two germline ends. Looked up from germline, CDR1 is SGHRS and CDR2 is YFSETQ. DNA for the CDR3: TGCGCCAGCAGCTTAGGGACCACGGGAGCGGCAGATACGCAGTATTTT. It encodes CASSLGTTGAADTQYF.

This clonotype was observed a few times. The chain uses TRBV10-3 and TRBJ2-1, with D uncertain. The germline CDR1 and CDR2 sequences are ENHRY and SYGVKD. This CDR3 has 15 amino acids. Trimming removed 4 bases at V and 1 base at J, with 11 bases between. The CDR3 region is CAISAGSTSYNEQFF. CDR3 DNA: TGTGCCATCAGTGCGGGCTCGACATCCTACAATGAGCAGTTCTTC.

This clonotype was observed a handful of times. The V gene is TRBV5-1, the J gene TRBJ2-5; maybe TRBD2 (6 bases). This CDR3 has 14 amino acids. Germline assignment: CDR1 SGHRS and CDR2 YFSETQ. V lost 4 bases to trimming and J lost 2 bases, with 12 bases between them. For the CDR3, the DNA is TGCGCCAGCAGCACCCGTAGCGGTCAAGAGACCCAGTACTTC. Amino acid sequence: CASSTRSGQETQYF. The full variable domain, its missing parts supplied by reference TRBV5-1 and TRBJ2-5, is KAGVTQTPRYLIKTRGQQVTLSCSPISGHRSVSWYQQTPGQGLQFLFEYFSETQRNKGNFPGRFSGRQFSNSRSEMNVSTLELGDSALYLCASSTRSGQETQYFGPGTRLLVL.

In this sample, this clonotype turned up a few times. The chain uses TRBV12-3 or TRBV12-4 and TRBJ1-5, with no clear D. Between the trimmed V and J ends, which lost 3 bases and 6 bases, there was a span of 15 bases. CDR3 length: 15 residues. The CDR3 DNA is TGTGCCAGCAGTTTGAATCACTTCGGAGGTCAGCCCCAGCATTTT. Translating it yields CASSLNHFGGQPQHF.